This T cell receptor beta chain emerged from a study of blood T cell repertoires in COVID-19. Across the study: The United States, Italy and Spain supplied acute and convalescent COVID-19 samples.

Profiled with immunoSEQ multiplex PCR; TCRdb holds only in-frame clones, not every one. Of about 120,000 clones in the sample, 82% were seen once. The CDR3 sequence is 17 residues long. Germline trimming cut 7 bases from V and 4 bases from J; bases unmatched to any gene: 7. Per the germline V gene, CDR1 is MNHEY and CDR2 is SMNVEV (reference sequence). The material sequenced was peripheral blood. V is TRBV27 and J is TRBJ2-1, with 16 bases matching TRBD2. The receptor comes from a human donor in a cohort sampled during active COVID-19. CDR3 coding DNA: TGTGCCAGCATGGGACTAGCGGGGGGGCCCCATTACAATGAGCAGTTCTTC. As protein: CASMGLAGGPHYNEQFF.